This passage covers 10 T cell receptor beta chains from one sample sequenced in a study of identical twins. TCRdb itself ran the 5' RACE reads through MiXCR, one entry per CDR3 protein. The table includes approximately 500,000 distinct CDR3 sequences, 24% detected once. These data also featured in a second study, about T cells expressing NK-cell markers.

Input material: CD4+ T cells sorted from blood. The origin of the receptors is a woman aged 18-29 years in good health.

This clonotype was seen a handful of times. Compared with germline, one end of the junction differs, possibly owing to a read error. The V gene is TRBV6-2 or TRBV6-3, the J gene TRBJ2-1, with D perhaps TRBD1 (6 bases). This CDR3 spans 15 amino acids. The germline gives CDR1 MNHEY, CDR2 SVGEGT. The CDR3 DNA sequence: TGTGCCAGCAGTTACTCGATTAGTCAGGGGCAGGGGATACACTTC. This codes for CASSYSISQGQGIHF.

This clonotype has a handful of counts. This sequence joins TRBV6-5 and TRBJ1-3; D gene unclear. V lost 2 bases and J 4 bases, leaving 6 bases between the germline ends. The CDR3 is 13 amino acids. Germline assignment: CDR1 MNHEY and CDR2 SVGAGI. In nucleotides, the CDR3 is TGTGCCAGCAGTTACGCGACAGGAAACACCATATATTTT. Residues: CASSYATGNTIYF.

This clonotype came up a few times. The gene calls are TRBV5-1 and TRBJ2-7; TRBD1 might be the D (5 bases). Germline CDR1 reads SGHRS; CDR2 reads YFSETQ. Deletions cut 4 bases from V and 2 bases from J, with 10 bases between. The CDR3 spans 13 residues. Written as DNA, the CDR3 is TGCGCCAGCAGCCCGACAGCTACCTACGAGCAGTACTTC. It yields the protein CASSPTATYEQYF.

The J gene is TRBJ2-6, the V gene TRBV9; 9 bases fit TRBD1. This CDR3 is built from 18 residues. Trimming at V came to 4 bases and at J to 0 bases, leaving 8 bases not matched to a gene. The germline CDR1 and CDR2 sequences are SGDLS and YYNGEE. The DNA of the CDR3 is TGTGCCAGCAGCTTCCGGGACAGGGCCTTCTCTGGGGCCAACGTCCTGACTTTC. Translated: CASSFRDRAFSGANVLTF.

This clonotype was counted between two and nine times. The genes are TRBV7-2 and TRBJ1-6, with 7 bases that match TRBD1. The V gene's germline CDR1 is SGHTA and CDR2 FQGNSA. The CDR3 has 15 amino acids. V lost 5 bases, J lost 4 bases, and 5 bases stayed unmatched. Written as DNA, the CDR3 is TGTGCCAGCAGCGCCGGGACAGCTTATAATTCACCCCTCCACTTT. Encoded protein: CASSAGTAYNSPLHF.

Only a few counts were recorded for this clonotype. The chain links TRBV11-2 to TRBJ2-7; D perhaps matches TRBD1 (6 bases). Trimming cost V 1 base and J 1 base, with 23 bases left between them. The germline CDR1 and CDR2 sequences are SGHAT and FQNNGV. This CDR3 is 19 amino acids long. The CDR3 reads CASSLGTERRLFGSYEQYF. CDR3 DNA: TGTGCCAGCAGCTTAGGGACAGAGCGCCGCTTATTTGGTTCCTACGAGCAGTACTTC. Filled out from reference TRBV11-2 and TRBJ2-7, the complete variable domain reads EAGVAQSPRYKIIEKRQSVAFWCNPISGHATLYWYQQILGQGPKLLIQFQNNGVVDDSQLPKDRFSAERLKGVDSTLKIQPAKLEDSAVYLCASSLGTERRLFGSYEQYFGPGTRLTVT.

The sample holds many counts of this clonotype. This chain uses TRBV4-3 with TRBJ2-3; D is unresolved. CDR1 is LGHNA and CDR2 is YSLEER in the germline V gene. The CDR3 sequence is 13 residues long. V was shortened by 3 bases and J by 4 bases, with 8 bases between the two germline ends. The CDR3 DNA follows: TGCGCCAGCAGCCATGGTGGTTCAGATACGCAGTATTTT. Translating it yields CASSHGGSDTQYF.

This clonotype turned up a few times. The chain couples TRBV10-2 to TRBJ2-1; TRBD2 is a possible D gene (6 bases). Germline lookup yields CDR1 WSHSY and CDR2 SAAADI. V lost 7 bases to trimming and J lost 7 bases, with 17 bases between them. This CDR3 contains 14 residues. The CDR3 DNA is TGCGCCAGCAAACCCCCGGGAGTAAGGAATGAGCAGTTCTTC. It specifies CASKPPGVRNEQFF.

This clonotype has a handful of counts. The chain uses TRBV6-5 and TRBJ1-4, with TRBD1 identical over 9 bases. The germline gives CDR1 MNHEY, CDR2 SVGAGI. V gave up 0 bases and J gave up 5 bases; unmatched junction bases: 4. The CDR3 loop spans 16 amino acids. CDR3 sequence reads: CASSYSSGQGNEKLFF. CDR3 DNA sequence: TGTGCCAGCAGTTACTCATCCGGACAGGGGAATGAAAAACTGTTTTTT.

The rearrangement uses TRBV20-1 and TRBJ1-3; D remains unclear. The CDR3 runs to 14 residues. V lost 3 bases to trimming and J lost 3 bases, with 12 bases between them. CDR1 and CDR2 from the germline V gene are DFQATT and SNEGSKA (reference sequence). Here the CDR3 DNA reads TGCAGTGCTAGTCCTGGGATCGGTGGAAACACCATATATTTT. It encodes CSASPGIGGNTIYF.